This TCR beta chain was profiled in a study of blood T cell repertoires in COVID-19. Study summary: The origin of the acute and convalescent COVID-19 samples was the United States, Italy and Spain.

Libraries were prepared by immunoSEQ multiplex PCR; TCRdb keeps only in-frame clonotypes and omits some of them. This sample carries about 160,000 clones, just under 95% of them seen once, and the ten largest clones take under 5%. This CDR3 region has 19 residues. The germline gives CDR1 SGHTS, CDR2 YDEGEE. The V segment lost 4 bases and the J segment 8 bases; nucleotides outside the gene matches: 20. Sample: peripheral blood. This chain connects TRBV5-8 to TRBJ1-4; 10 positions match TRBD1. The source is a woman between 50 and 59 years old with acute or convalescent COVID-19. CDR3 nucleotide sequence: TGTGCCAGCAGCCTCGGACAGGGGGATTCCGTTTTTGGTGGGGAAAAACTGTTTTTT. It specifies CASSLGQGDSVFGGEKLFF.